This T cell receptor beta chain derives from a study of T cells expressing NK-cell markers. Comments on this clonotype: Its antigen is not known.

The CDR3 length is 17 residues. Looked up from germline, CDR1 is SNHLY and CDR2 is FYNNEI. Study-wide results and caveats: Dominant NKG2C+ clonotypes were found to form roughly 1.0-7.0% of CD8+ T cells in six donors. Whether expanded NKG2C+ T cell clones were HCMV-specific remained unclear.

TCRdb re-called the 5' RACE reads and catalogs CDR3 proteins one per entry, DNA excluded. The table counts 150,000 to 180,000 distinct CDR3 sequences; more than 35% lies in the top ten. The sequence was obtained from a woman in her forties or fifties in good health. The chain combines TRBV2 with TRBJ2-1; TCRdb's assignment of TRBD1 cannot be checked, as there is no DNA. Sequencing used blood T cells: a sorted CD56 or NKG2C T cell subset, CD4+ or CD8+ T cells, or bulk PBMC T cells (not recorded which). CDR3: CASSEGSAGTPYNEQFF. Looking up the rest from reference TRBV2 and TRBJ2-1 gives the full variable domain: EPEVTQTPSHQVTQMGQEVILRCVPISNHLYFYWYRQILGQKVEFLVSFYNNEISEKSEIFDDQFSVERPDGSNFTLKIRSTKLEDSAMYFCASSEGSAGTPYNEQFFGPGTRLTVL.